The 14 T cell receptor beta chains below all came from one sample that was sequenced in a study of preoperative IRX-2 immunotherapy in early breast cancer. This table comes from immunoSEQ multiplex PCR, and its TCRdb copy is limited to in-frame clones, with some not included. The table shows some 59,000 clones, with 94% occurring only once. As to treatment: preoperative locoregional IRX-2 cytokine immunotherapy. Sample acquisition took place from a patient treated with IRX-2 immunotherapy. Every receptor here comes from a human donor with breast cancer.

This chain joins TRBV27 and TRBJ2-1, with 10 bases lining up with TRBD2. The CDR3 has 13 residues. Germline CDR1 and CDR2: MNHEY and SMNVEV (reference sequence). J gave up 9 bases and V 6 bases, and 5 bases lay outside the gene matches. The CDR3 sequence is CASRGTSEGEQFF. The DNA of the CDR3 is TGTGCCAGCAGAGGGACTAGCGAAGGTGAGCAGTTCTTC.

The chain has TRBV4-2 and TRBJ2-7; TRBD1 aligns across 7 bases. The germline gives CDR1 LGHNA, CDR2 YNFKEQ. With V trimmed by 5 bases and J by 9 bases, 19 bases remained unmatched. CDR3 length: 16 residues. Written as DNA, the CDR3 is TGTGCCAGCAGCTCGGACAGGAGCCTACCCCTACGAGTGCAGTACTTC. Translation gives CASSSDRSLPLRVQYF.

The CDR3 region is CASSIPNPRGNQPQHF. DNA for the CDR3: TGTGCCAGTAGTATACCCAACCCCCGGGGCAATCAGCCCCAGCATTTT. The chain combines TRBV19 with TRBJ1-5; D gene uncertain. Germline V lookup: CDR1 LNHDA, CDR2 SQIVND (reference sequence). Trimming pared 2 bases from V and 2 bases from J, leaving 13 bases between. This CDR3 has 16 residues. The whole variable domain, remainder taken from reference TRBV19 and TRBJ1-5, is DGGITQSPKYLFRKEGQNVTLSCEQNLNHDAMYWYRQDPGQGLRLIYYSQIVNDFQKGDIAEGYSVSREKKESFPLTVTSAQKNPTAFYLCASSIPNPRGNQPQHFGDGTRLSIL.

V is TRBV4-3 and J is TRBJ2-7; D not resolved. Germline assignment: CDR1 LGHNA and CDR2 YSLEER. This CDR3 is built from 14 residues. V was shortened by 1 base and J by 2 bases, with 9 bases between the two germline ends. The CDR3 here is CASSQVVGPYEQYF. The CDR3 region has the DNA TGCGCCAGCAGCCAAGTTGTCGGCCCCTACGAGCAGTACTTC.

The V call is TRBV5-4, the J call TRBJ2-7, with TRBD1 identical over 7 bases. The junction had 4 bases not matched to a gene; V was cut back by 1 base and J by 6 bases. This CDR3 has 13 residues. In germline, CDR1 is SGHNT, CDR2 YYREEE (reference sequence). DNA for the CDR3: TGTGCCAGCAGCTTGACGGCAGGGGGCGAGCAGTACTTC. This encodes CASSLTAGGEQYF.

The V gene is TRBV7-2, the J gene TRBJ2-2; 8 positions agree with TRBD2. CDR1 SGHTA and CDR2 FQGNSA come from the germline V gene. This CDR3 region has 15 residues. After removal of 3 bases from V and 5 bases from J, the junction contained 5 bases not matched to a gene. The CDR3 reads CASSLGLAGTGELFF. The CDR3 DNA is TGTGCCAGCAGCTTGGGGCTAGCGGGTACCGGGGAGCTGTTTTTT. The full variable domain, its missing parts supplied by reference TRBV7-2 and TRBJ2-2, is GAGVSQSPSNKVTEKGKDVELRCDPISGHTALYWYRQSLGQGLEFLIYFQGNSAPDKSGLPSDRFSAERTGGSVSTLTIQRTQQEDSAVYLCASSLGLAGTGELFFGEGSRLTVL.

J is TRBJ2-1 and V is TRBV7-9, with 8 nucleotides matching TRBD1. Germline V gene lookup returns CDR1 SEHNR and CDR2 FQNEAQ (reference sequence). There are 16 residues in the CDR3. V shed 5 bases, J shed 6 bases, and the junction held 12 bases outside the gene matches. CDR3: CASSQRDRGNLNEQFF. The CDR3 bases are TGTGCCAGCAGCCAAAGAGACAGGGGTAACCTCAATGAGCAGTTCTTC.

The genes are TRBV2 and TRBJ1-4; TRBD1 matches 9 bases. The ends lost 8 bases at V and 8 bases at J; junction bases unmatched: 6. CDR3 length equals 13 residues. The V gene's germline CDR1 is SNHLY and CDR2 FYNNEI. The CDR3 region has the DNA TGTGCCAGCGTAGACAGGGGGGGAGAAAAACTGTTTTTT. It specifies CASVDRGGEKLFF.

The chain recombines TRBV2 with TRBJ2-7; TRBD1 matches at 7 bases. This CDR3 has 12 amino acids. Per the germline V gene, CDR1 is SNHLY and CDR2 is FYNNEI. Trimming took 8 bases from V and 6 from J; bases not matched to a gene: 7. CDR3 sequence: CASSTTGIEQYF. The CDR3 DNA follows: TGTGCCAGCTCTACGACAGGGATCGAGCAGTACTTC.

About this clone itself: The same CDR3 can be traced to other DNA sequences in this sample. The chain recombines TRBV6-6 with TRBJ2-7, with TRBD2 as a possible D gene (7 bases). The CDR3 contains 14 residues. Between the trimmed V and J ends, which lost 6 bases and 6 bases, there was a span of 18 bases. Germline loops: CDR1 MNHNY, CDR2 SVGAGI (reference sequence). The chain's CDR3 is CASSRTGGGSEQYF. In nucleotides, the CDR3 is TGTGCCAGCAGCCGTACGGGGGGCGGGTCCGAGCAGTACTTC.

The V and J genes are TRBV28 and TRBJ1-2; D possibly corresponds to TRBD1 (6 bases). There are 15 residues in the CDR3. Germline V gene data show CDR1 as MDHEN and CDR2 as SYDVKM. V shed 3 bases and J shed 4 bases, with 15 bases lying between them. CDR3 amino acids: CASSLDSLRLYGYTF. The CDR3 region has the DNA TGTGCCAGCAGTTTGGACAGCCTACGTCTCTATGGCTACACCTTC.

In this sample, this clone turned up once. This chain joins TRBV28 and TRBJ2-1, with D possibly being TRBD1 or TRBD2 (5 bases each). V lost 8 bases, J lost 4 bases, and 9 bases lay in between. This CDR3 comprises 12 residues. Germline assignment: CDR1 MDHEN and CDR2 SYDVKM. In DNA, the CDR3 is TGTGCCAGCGAGGGACGGTACAATGAGCAGTTCTTC. Its translation is CASEGRYNEQFF.

This chain joins TRBV25-1 and TRBJ1-4; D gene ambiguous. The V gene's germline CDR1 is MGHDK and CDR2 SYGVNS. Trimming took 1 base from V and 1 from J, leaving 7 bases between them. The CDR3 extends over 15 amino acids. The CDR3 reads CASSEFRGTNEKLFF. CDR3 nucleotide sequence: TGTGCCAGCAGTGAATTCCGGGGAACTAATGAAAAACTGTTTTTT.

This sequence joins TRBV30 and TRBJ1-3, with D possibly TRBD1 on 5 matching bases. V shed 2 bases and J shed 0 bases, with 14 bases lying between them. The CDR3 has 16 residues. Germline CDR1 GTSNPN, CDR2 SVGIG (reference sequence). CDR3 region: CAWSLLTASSGNTIYF. DNA of the CDR3: TGTGCCTGGAGTCTCCTGACAGCGAGCTCTGGAAACACCATATATTTT.